This record concerns one T cell receptor beta chain sequence. The assay was immunoSEQ multiplex PCR, and TCRdb's table has in-frame clones only and misses some. The sample lists about 140,000 clones; less than 80% were seen once. The source of the sample is a study of blood T cell repertoires in COVID-19. Study at large: Samples of COVID-19 (acute and convalescent) were obtained from the United States, Italy and Spain. T cells, B-cell-depleted T cells, or PBMCs supplied cDNA or gDNA.

This CDR3 spans 15 amino acids. CDR1 is MNHEY and CDR2 is SMNVEV in the germline V gene (reference sequence). Trimming removed 0 bases at V and 8 bases at J, with 14 bases between. Sequences were obtained from peripheral blood. V gene TRBV27 combines with J gene TRBJ1-3; D may be TRBD1 (6 bases). This sequence originates from a man between 60 and 75 years old with acute or convalescent COVID-19. CDR3 nucleotide sequence: TGTGCCAGCAGTTTATCGAGCGGGGGGCGAGACACCATATATTTT. This sequence encodes CASSLSSGGRDTIYF.